The 12 T cell receptor beta chains listed next were all sequenced from one sample in a study of naive and memory T cell subsets. The SP2 primer and nested alpha and beta constant region primers amplified ligated cDNA in four rounds. TCRdb reanalysed the UMI-ligation and nested PCR reads using MiXCR and keeps one entry per CDR3 protein. Among tens of thousands of distinct CDR3 sequences, 8% to 13% were seen once, and the ten largest hold roughly 3.9%. The treatment was: skin biopsy from PPD injection site in Mantoux-positive individual. The library had UMIs added by 3' ligation of an oligonucleotide to TCR cDNA. Here the sequenced sample was skin, taken from a tuberculin skin test site. Receptors were obtained from an adult in good health.

This clonotype was detected ten times or more. The V gene is TRBV7-2, the J gene TRBJ2-3; 7 positions match TRBD2. The germline V gene has CDR1 SGHTA and CDR2 FQGNSA. This CDR3 is built from 15 residues. J gave up 0 bases and V 3 bases, and 3 bases lay outside the gene matches. CDR3 DNA sequence: TGTGCCAGCAGCTTGTATAGCGGGAGCACAGATACGCAGTATTTT. Amino acids: CASSLYSGSTDTQYF.

This clonotype appeared a few times. CDR3 loop: CASSLRPVSFSDTQYF. CDR3 in DNA: TGTGCCAGCAGCTTACGGCCAGTCTCTTTCTCAGATACGCAGTATTTT. The chain uses TRBV7-3 and TRBJ2-3; D gene unclear. This CDR3 contains 16 residues. Germline V lookup: CDR1 SGHTA, CDR2 FQGTGA. Trimming left V 2 bases short and J 4 bases short, with 16 bases between. The variable domain in full, completed from reference TRBV7-3 and TRBJ2-3, reads GAGVSQTPSNKVTEKGKYVELRCDPISGHTALYWYRQSLGQGPEFLIYFQGTGAADDSGLPNDRFFAVRPEGSVSTLKIQRTERGDSAVYLCASSLRPVSFSDTQYFGPGTRLTVL.

This clonotype has ten or more counts. V and J are TRBV6-5 and TRBJ2-7; D remains unclear. The germline V gene encodes CDR1 MNHEY and CDR2 SVGAGI. The CDR3 is 12 residues long. The V gene lost 5 bases and the J gene lost 2 bases, with 7 bases spanning the gap. CDR3 in amino acids: CASSDDAYEQYF. CDR3 in DNA: TGTGCCAGCAGTGACGACGCCTACGAGCAGTACTTC.

The chain links TRBV3-1 to TRBJ1-1; D is uncertain. This CDR3 contains 14 residues. Trimming took off 2 bases at V and 1 base at J, with 8 bases between the two ends. Germline CDR1 reads LGHDT; CDR2 reads YNNKEL (reference sequence). In DNA, the CDR3 is TGTGCCAGCAGCCAACACGGGGAGAACACTGAAGCTTTCTTT. As protein: CASSQHGENTEAFF.

This chain links TRBV28 with TRBJ2-1; 9 bases map to TRBD2. Trimming took 2 bases from V and 0 from J; bases not matched to a gene: 2. The CDR3 extends over 16 amino acids. CDR1 MDHEN and CDR2 SYDVKM come from the germline V gene. CDR3 DNA: TGTGCCAGCAGTTTAATTAGCGGGAGCTCCTACAATGAGCAGTTCTTC. This encodes CASSLISGSSYNEQFF.

This clonotype was observed at least ten times. The chain carries TRBV5-6 and TRBJ2-1; D unresolved. V was pared by 0 bases and J by 4 bases, with 5 bases between. From germline, CDR1 is SGHDT and CDR2 YYEEEE. CDR3 length: 13 amino acids. The CDR3 bases are TGTGCCAGCAGCTTGGCAAGTTACAATGAGCAGTTCTTC. Protein sequence: CASSLASYNEQFF.

This clonotype was recorded many times. CDR3 coding DNA: TGTGCCAGCAGCCTAATGCCGGGACAGGGGAACTACGAGCAGTACTTC. Translated: CASSLMPGQGNYEQYF. The V call is TRBV11-2, the J call TRBJ2-7; 10 nucleotides agree with TRBD1. This CDR3 region has 16 residues. Trimming took 5 bases from V and 3 from J; bases not matched to a gene: 10. The germline gives CDR1 SGHAT, CDR2 FQNNGV. The full variable domain, rest sourced from reference TRBV11-2 and TRBJ2-7, is EAGVAQSPRYKIIEKRQSVAFWCNPISGHATLYWYQQILGQGPKLLIQFQNNGVVDDSQLPKDRFSAERLKGVDSTLKIQPAKLEDSAVYLCASSLMPGQGNYEQYFGPGTRLTVT.

In this sample, this clonotype turned up many times. CDR3 in DNA: TGCGCCAGCAGCTCAGCCGGACTAGCGGGAGGACGCTCCTACAATGAGCAGTTCTTC. It specifies CASSSAGLAGGRSYNEQFF. The chain links TRBV5-1 to TRBJ2-1; the match to TRBD2 covers 14 bases. Per germline, CDR1 SGHRS and CDR2 YFSETQ. The CDR3 covers 19 residues. Trimming took 3 bases from V and 0 from J; bases not matched to a gene: 8.

This clonotype showed up just once. This may be a read error, as it is one base from a much larger clone. The rearrangement joins TRBV27 to TRBJ1-5; 7 bases are shared with TRBD1. The germline V gene encodes CDR1 MNHEY and CDR2 SMNVEV (reference sequence). CDR3 length: 16 amino acids. CDR3 DNA sequence: TGTGTCAGCAGCTCGCTCAACAGGGGAAGCAATCAGCCCCAGCATTTT. Translated: CVSSSLNRGSNQPQHF.

The chain combines TRBV6-6 with TRBJ1-2; D unclear. The germline CDR1 and CDR2 sequences are MNHNY and SVGAGI (reference sequence). V shed 2 bases and J shed 0 bases, with 13 bases lying between them. This CDR3 is built from 16 residues. The CDR3, as DNA: TGTGCCAGCAGTTACCCCCAGACCCAAGCTAACTATGGCTACACCTTC. This gives the protein CASSYPQTQANYGYTF.

About this clonotype: Just one base apart from a much larger clone, this may be a read error. V is TRBV12-3 or TRBV12-4 and J is TRBJ1-5; TRBD1 might be the D (5 bases). V shed 10 bases and J shed 6 bases, with 13 bases lying between them. The CDR3 has 12 residues. The CDR3 spells CANSRTSQPQHF. CDR3 sequence (DNA): TGTGCCAACAGCCGGACAAGTCAGCCCCAGCATTTT.

This clonotype was picked up a small number of times. This chain links TRBV25-1 with TRBJ2-1; 8 bases map to TRBD2. Trimming removed 6 bases from V and 7 bases from J; junction bases left unmatched: 11. This CDR3 has 15 amino acids. Germline V gene lookup returns CDR1 MGHDK and CDR2 SYGVNS. The CDR3 nucleotides are TGTGCCAGCAGCCGTCCGGGCGGGAGGATAAATGAGCAGTTCTTC. Translated: CASSRPGGRINEQFF.